This T cell receptor (beta chain) is from a study of T cells in Graves' hyperthyroidism and ophthalmopathy. RNA transcripts yielded amplified TCR beta CDR3 regions. In the first-round RT-PCR of the TCR CDR3, the HTBI primer set was used. TCRdb analysed the multiplex PCR reads with MiXCR anew, one entry per CDR3 protein. The sample lists about 540,000 distinct CDR3 sequences, 40% to 55% occurring once. General study findings and limits: Blood samples included most of the expanded thyroid clonotypes exceeding 0.001. Before onset, ophthalmopathy was predicted by the model a median approximately 6.6 months earlier.

The hyperthyroidism was newly diagnosed and had lasted under 2 months; the patients were aged 18 to 65. Those patients with uncontrolled infection, other autoimmune disease, pregnancy or lactation were excluded. CDR1 is SGHTA and CDR2 is FQGNSA in the germline V gene. Trimming left V 11 bases short and J 6 bases short, with 17 bases between. This CDR3 is 12 amino acids long. Only a few counts were recorded for this clonotype. The antigen is undetermined. The J gene is TRBJ2-7, the V gene TRBV7-2, with D unresolved. This sequence was found in a woman in her late teens or twenties with Graves' hyperthyroidism. The specimen was peripheral blood or thyroid tissue (not recorded which). This chain's CDR3 is CAAVLALTEQYF. The CDR3 DNA reads as TGTGCCGCCGTCTTGGCGCTTACCGAGCAGTACTTC.